This TCR beta chain appears in the sequencing data of a study of blood T cell repertoires in COVID-19. Method: immunoSEQ multiplex PCR; TCRdb's copy keeps in-frame clones and lacks some. The data contain 430,000 or so clones, roughly 88% of them singletons. This study enrolled people aged about 18 to 100 from 24 US geographic areas. The CDR3 has 14 amino acids. CDR1 is SGDLS and CDR2 is YYNGEE in the germline V gene. With 6 bases clipped from V and 4 bases from J, the junction kept 5 bases outside the gene matches. The V gene is TRBV9, the J gene TRBJ1-1; 11 bases match TRBD1. The source of this sequence is a middle-aged woman who had recovered from COVID-19. The sequencing sample was made of PBMCs or T cells enriched from blood (not recorded which). CDR3 sequence reads: CASTPDRGLTEAFF. Here the CDR3 DNA reads TGTGCCAGCACCCCGGACAGGGGGCTCACTGAAGCTTTCTTT.